The T cell receptor beta chain under discussion was sequenced for a study of CD4 T cell repertoires in COVID-19. These memory T cells were uncultured and sequenced directly after ex vivo isolation. Only in-frame clones appear in the TCRdb table, and some are missing; sequencing was by immunoSEQ multiplex PCR. This sample has some 24,000 clones, with over 85% found just once. Germline CDR1 and CDR2: LNHNV and YYDKDF (reference sequence). V shed 2 bases and J shed 0 bases, with 4 bases lying between them. This CDR3 has 13 residues. The receptor comes from a human donor who had COVID-19. The material was circulating follicular helper CD4+ T cells (cTfh) from blood, obtained before the COVID-19 pandemic. The chain links TRBV15 to TRBJ2-5, with D unresolved. The CDR3 loop reads CATSRPDQETQYF. The CDR3 DNA is TGTGCCACCAGCAGACCGGACCAAGAGACCCAGTACTTC.